The T cell receptor beta chain under discussion was sequenced for a study of T cell responses to AZD1222 COVID-19 vaccine. The length of the CDR3 is 16 residues. Deletions cut 4 bases from V and 0 bases from J, with 14 bases between. Germline CDR1 is SGHRS and CDR2 is YFSETQ. Profiling relied on immunoSEQ multiplex PCR, and the TCRdb table lists in-frame clones only, not all of them. The table records fewer than 45,000 clones, approximately 83% of them present only once. The source material was peripheral blood, sampled on day 0 of AZD1222 vaccination. The gene calls are TRBV5-1 and TRBJ1-3, with a tentative D call TRBD1 (5 bases). The source of this sequence is an adult in good health. CDR3 region: CASSQGLPYSGNTIYF. Here the CDR3 DNA reads TGCGCCAGCAGCCAGGGACTACCTTACTCTGGAAACACCATATATTTT.